This T cell receptor (beta chain) was identified during a study of blood T cell repertoires in COVID-19. For the study at large: Researchers got acute and convalescent COVID-19 samples from the United States, Italy and Spain. Sample material is recorded as cDNA or gDNA derived from T cells, B-cell-depleted T cells, or PBMCs.

As handled by the study authors: Estimation of nucleated cell counts relied on the amplification of reference gene primers. Profiled with immunoSEQ multiplex PCR; TCRdb holds only in-frame clones, not every one. The V and J calls and the clone size are those of that table, but D and trimming were determined from the DNA. The repertoire holds 400,000 or so clones, with more than 80% as singletons. The trim removed 5 bases at V and 4 bases at J, leaving 9 bases unmatched. Germline V gene lookup returns CDR1 SGHAT and CDR2 FQNNGV. The CDR3 contains 15 residues. This clonotype was obtained from a man aged 30-40 years who had recovered from COVID-19. The chain uses TRBV11-2 and TRBJ1-2; 8 bases align to TRBD1. The sequencing input was PBMCs or T cells enriched from blood (not recorded which). The CDR3: CASSGQGLLPYGYTF. The CDR3 nucleotides read TGTGCCAGCAGCGGACAGGGCCTGCTCCCCTATGGCTACACCTTC.